This is a list of T cell receptor beta chains from one sample in a study of vaccination effects on CD4 cells after COVID-19. For these receptors, no antigen is known. Some clones are missing from TCRdb's copy, which holds only in-frame ones; the method was immunoSEQ multiplex PCR. Of about 14,000 clones listed, around 79% are singletons. The starting material was CD4+ T cells from PBMCs cultured with HCoV-NL63 spike peptides, obtained after COVID-19 vaccination. These receptors were taken from a human donor who had a prior SARS-CoV-2 infection. CDR3s include the opening cysteine and the closing phenylalanine or tryptophan. The order of the fields is J gene, V gene, clone size, D gene, CDR3 protein, CDR3 DNA. D genes are given only for firm matches. Clone size, where shown, is once, few, many, or a class for clones that have expanded.

J: TRBJ2-1
V: TRBV7-3
size: .
D: .
CDR3: CASSLRSGVEQFF
DNA: TGTGCCAGCAGCTTACGTTCGGGGGTTGAGCAGTTCTTC

J: TRBJ2-5
V: TRBV5-1
size: .
D: .
CDR3: CASSAYRDPQGETQYF
DNA: TGCGCCAGCAGCGCATACCGGGACCCGCAAGGAGAGACCCAGTACTTC

J: TRBJ2-1
V: TRBV19
size: .
D: .
CDR3: CASSPQGFLWYNEQFF
DNA: TGTGCCAGTAGCCCGCAGGGATTCTTATGGTACAATGAGCAGTTCTTC

J: TRBJ2-1
V: TRBV30
size: .
D: .
CDR3: CAWSSGVGDYNEQFF
DNA: TGTGCCTGGAGTTCCGGGGTTGGGGACTACAATGAGCAGTTCTTC

J: TRBJ2-7
V: TRBV5-1
size: .
D: .
CDR3: CASSRGARLGIYEQYF
DNA: TGCGCCAGCAGCCGGGGCGCCCGGCTGGGAATTTACGAGCAGTACTTC

J: TRBJ1-2
V: TRBV10-3
size: few
D: .
CDR3: CAISSTTGYGYTF
DNA: TGTGCCATCAGTTCAACGACAGGCTATGGCTACACCTTC

J: TRBJ2-2
V: TRBV4-1
size: .
D: TRBD1
CDR3: CASSQGPGTGNTGELFF
DNA: TGCGCCAGCAGCCAAGGGCCCGGGACAGGGAACACCGGGGAGCTGTTTTTT

J: TRBJ1-2
V: TRBV4-2
size: .
D: .
CDR3: CASSQDRRGSYGYTF
DNA: TGTGCCAGCAGCCAAGATAGGCGGGGTTCCTATGGCTACACCTTC

J: TRBJ1-2
V: TRBV29-1
size: .
D: .
CDR3: CSVGLEFSNYGYTF
DNA: TGCAGCGTTGGGTTGGAATTTTCTAACTATGGCTACACCTTC

J: TRBJ2-1
V: TRBV7-2
size: few
D: .
CDR3: CASSPQPYNEQFF
DNA: TGTGCCAGCAGCCCGCAGCCCTACAATGAGCAGTTCTTC